One sample yielded the 9 T cell receptor beta chains listed below, sequenced in a study of cytomegalovirus exposure and HLA in healthy donors. The study ran its PCR with 60 Vbeta and 13 Jbeta primers. The assay was immunoSEQ multiplex PCR, and TCRdb's table has in-frame clones only and misses some. The sample has about 170,000 clones, approximately 78% seen once. The sequenced sample was PBMCs. Receptors were obtained from a human donor in good health.

This chain uses TRBV10-3 with TRBJ2-2; D not certain. V lost 0 bases, J lost 2 bases, and 4 bases lay in between. CDR1 ENHRY and CDR2 SYGVKD come from the germline V gene. The CDR3 is made up of 14 amino acids. The DNA for the CDR3 is TGTGCCATCAGTGAGTCACTAAACACCGGGGAGCTGTTTTTT. Translation: CAISESLNTGELFF.

This rearrangement joins TRBV7-9 to TRBJ1-1; D possibly corresponds to TRBD1 (5 bases). Per the germline V gene, CDR1 is SEHNR and CDR2 is FQNEAQ (reference sequence). The V end was cut by 0 bases, the J end by 4 bases, with 9 bases between. The CDR3 is made up of 14 amino acids. The CDR3 loop is CASSLAGGSTEAFF. CDR3 nucleotide sequence: TGTGCCAGCAGCTTAGCGGGGGGGTCCACTGAAGCTTTCTTT.

The rearrangement joins TRBV30 to TRBJ1-1, with a tentative D call TRBD1 (5 bases). Germline CDR1 is GTSNPN and CDR2 is SVGIG (reference sequence). The CDR3 consists of 13 residues. V shed 0 bases and J shed 5 bases, with 10 bases lying between them. The CDR3 bases are TGTGCCTGGAGTGTACGTAGGGGAACTGAAGCTTTCTTT. This gives the protein CAWSVRRGTEAFF.

The V gene is TRBV6-5, the J gene TRBJ2-5; the match to TRBD1 covers 8 bases. Germline values: CDR1 MNHEY, CDR2 SVGAGI. The CDR3 is made up of 14 amino acids. The V gene end was trimmed by 5 bases and the J gene end by 5 bases; junction bases not matched to a gene: 7. The CDR3 nucleotides read TGTGCCAGCAGTCCCAGGGGGCTTTGGGAGACCCAGTACTTC. It codes for CASSPRGLWETQYF.

The chain joins TRBV5-6 to TRBJ1-3, with D maybe TRBD1 (6 bases). CDR1 is SGHDT and CDR2 is YYEEEE in the germline V gene. The CDR3 has 15 residues. V lost 0 bases and J 9 bases, leaving 16 bases between the germline ends. The DNA of the CDR3 is TGTGCCAGCAGCTTGGCGGGTGCAGGGGTGAGCACCATATATTTT. Protein product: CASSLAGAGVSTIYF. Full variable domain (rest looked up from reference TRBV5-6 and TRBJ1-3): DAGVTQSPTHLIKTRGQQVTLRCSPKSGHDTVSWYQQALGQGPQFIFQYYEEEERQRGNFPDRFSGHQFPNYSSELNVNALLLGDSALYLCASSLAGAGVSTIYFGEGSWLTVV.

The chain employs TRBV2 and TRBJ2-5; 7 nucleotides align to TRBD2. Germline V gives CDR1 SNHLY, CDR2 FYNNEI. CDR3 size: 15 residues. Trimming at V came to 6 bases and at J to 2 bases, leaving 9 bases not matched to a gene. CDR3 residues: CASSDLADGQETQYF. DNA for the CDR3: TGTGCCAGCAGCGACCTAGCGGATGGACAAGAGACCCAGTACTTC.

J is TRBJ2-5 and V is TRBV30; D is uncertain. This CDR3 is built from 11 residues. The germline CDR1 and CDR2 sequences are GTSNPN and SVGIG (reference sequence). The ends were cut back, 3 bases at V and 5 bases at J, with 7 bases in the middle. CDR3 sequence: CAWSVQETQYF. The CDR3 coding sequence is TGTGCCTGGAGCGTACAGGAGACCCAGTACTTC.

This clone was recorded at least ten times. The rearrangement uses TRBV6-4 and TRBJ2-2; the D gene is possibly TRBD1 (6 bases). Germline V gene data show CDR1 as MRHNA and CDR2 as SNTAGT. CDR3 size: 15 residues. Trimming stripped 0 bases from V and 3 bases from J, with 8 bases between. This CDR3 is CASSDSGADTGELFF. CDR3 DNA sequence: TGTGCCAGCAGTGACTCGGGGGCCGACACCGGGGAGCTGTTTTTT.

This clone was detected only a few times. The rearrangement uses TRBV2 and TRBJ2-7; D possibly corresponds to TRBD2 (5 bases). The V end lost 1 base, the J end lost 5 bases, and 9 bases lay between the germline ends. The CDR3 has 13 amino acids. The germline V gene has CDR1 SNHLY and CDR2 FYNNEI. The CDR3 DNA sequence: TGTGCCAGCAGTGAAGTCACTAGGGACGAGCAGTACTTC. Its translation is CASSEVTRDEQYF.